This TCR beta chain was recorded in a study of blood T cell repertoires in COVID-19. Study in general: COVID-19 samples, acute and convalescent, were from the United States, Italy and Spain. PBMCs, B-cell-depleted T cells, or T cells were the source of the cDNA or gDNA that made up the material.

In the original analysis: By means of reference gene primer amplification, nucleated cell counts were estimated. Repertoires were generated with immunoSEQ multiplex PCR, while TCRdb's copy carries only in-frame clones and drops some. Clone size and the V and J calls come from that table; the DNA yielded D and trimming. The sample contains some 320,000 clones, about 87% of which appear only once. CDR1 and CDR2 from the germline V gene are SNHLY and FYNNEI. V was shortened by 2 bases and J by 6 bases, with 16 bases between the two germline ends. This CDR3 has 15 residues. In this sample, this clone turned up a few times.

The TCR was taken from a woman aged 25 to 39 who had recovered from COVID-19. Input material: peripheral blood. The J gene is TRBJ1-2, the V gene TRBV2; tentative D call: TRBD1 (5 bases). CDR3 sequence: CASSEFRVMSDGYTF. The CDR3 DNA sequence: TGTGCCAGCAGTGAATTCAGGGTCATGTCGGATGGCTACACCTTC.